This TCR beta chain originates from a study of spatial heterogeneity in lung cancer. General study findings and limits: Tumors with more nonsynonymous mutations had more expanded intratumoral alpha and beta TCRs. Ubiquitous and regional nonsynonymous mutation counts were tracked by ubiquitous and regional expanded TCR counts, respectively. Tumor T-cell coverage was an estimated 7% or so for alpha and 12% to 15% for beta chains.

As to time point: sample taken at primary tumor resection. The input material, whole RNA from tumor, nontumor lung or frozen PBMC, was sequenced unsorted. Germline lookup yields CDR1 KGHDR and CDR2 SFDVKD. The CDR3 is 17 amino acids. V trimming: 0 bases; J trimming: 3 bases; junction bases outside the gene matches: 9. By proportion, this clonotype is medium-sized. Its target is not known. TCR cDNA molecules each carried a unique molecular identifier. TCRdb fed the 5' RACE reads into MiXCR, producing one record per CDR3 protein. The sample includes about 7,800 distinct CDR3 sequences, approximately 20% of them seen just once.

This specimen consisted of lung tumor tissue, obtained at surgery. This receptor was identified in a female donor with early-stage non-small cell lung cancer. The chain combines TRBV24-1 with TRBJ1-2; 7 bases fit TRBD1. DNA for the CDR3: TGTGCCACCAGTGATTTGCCTCGGGACAGTCCTCACTATGGCTACACCTTC. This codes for CATSDLPRDSPHYGYTF.